A selection of T cell receptor beta chains follows, all from one sample in a study of T cells after yellow fever vaccination. TCRdb redid the calling of the 5' RACE reads with MiXCR, one entry per CDR3 protein. The sample lists 250,000 to 400,000 distinct CDR3 sequences, about 4% occurring once. This specimen consisted of PBMCs, obtained 5 days after the yellow fever booster vaccination. These receptors were collected from a young man who received the YFV17D yellow fever vaccine. CDR3s include the opening cysteine and the closing phenylalanine or tryptophan. Each record gives: D gene, V gene, J gene, clone size, CDR3 protein, CDR3 DNA. The D gene is left open where the match is weak. Clone sizes are given selectively: once, few, many, or a class where the clone is expanded.

>.|TRBV7-6|TRBJ2-3|many
CASSSPILDTQYF
TGTGCCAGCAGCTCCCCTATCTTGGATACGCAGTATTTT
>.|TRBV6-5|TRBJ2-3|few
CASSHGRVAHNTQYF
TGTGCCAGCAGCCACGGCCGCGTGGCGCACAATACGCAGTATTTT
>.|TRBV19|TRBJ1-1|many
CASTPKGGRNTEAFF
TGTGCCAGTACCCCGAAAGGGGGACGGAACACTGAAGCTTTCTTT
>.|TRBV6-5|TRBJ1-1|many
CASSYSGGNTEAFF
TGTGCCAGCAGTTACTCCGGGGGAAACACTGAAGCTTTCTTT
>.|TRBV21-1|TRBJ2-2|few
CASSKKELAGGNTGELFF
TGTGCCAGCAGCAAAAAGGAACTAGCGGGGGGCAACACCGGGGAGCTGTTTTTT
>.|TRBV5-1|TRBJ2-1|many
CASSKDRYNEQFF
TGCGCCAGCAGCAAAGACAGATACAATGAGCAGTTCTTC
>TRBD2|TRBV5-1|TRBJ2-1|.
CASSVTLAGKYNEQFF
TGCGCCAGCAGCGTAACGTTAGCGGGGAAGTACAATGAGCAGTTCTTC
>TRBD1|TRBV7-9|TRBJ1-1|many
CASSSPTGQGTEAFF
TGTGCCAGCAGCTCCCCGACAGGGCAGGGCACTGAAGCTTTCTTT
>.|TRBV21-1|TRBJ2-1|.
CASSRPGGDRAHEQFF
TGTGCCAGCAGCAGGCCGGGGGGGGACAGGGCTCATGAGCAGTTCTTC
>.|TRBV24-1|TRBJ2-1|.
CATSDSGGAYNEQFF
TGTGCCACCAGTGATTCAGGGGGGGCCTACAATGAGCAGTTCTTC
>.|TRBV29-1|TRBJ2-3|few
CSVEGTGTRTDTQYF
TGCAGCGTTGAGGGTACAGGGACACGCACAGATACGCAGTATTTT
>.|TRBV2|TRBJ1-5|many
CASSDGGNQPQHF
TGTGCCAGCAGTGACGGAGGCAATCAGCCCCAGCATTTT
>.|TRBV5-1|TRBJ2-5|few
CASNRIGGEQETQYF
TGCGCCAGCAACCGTATCGGAGGGGAACAAGAGACCCAGTACTTC
>TRBD1|TRBV12-3/TRBV12-4|TRBJ2-7|.
CASSSRTGTGYEQYF
TGTGCCAGCAGTTCTCGGACAGGGACGGGGTACGAGCAGTACTTC
>TRBD1|TRBV18|TRBJ1-3|few
CASSPRQGSGNTIYF
TGTGCCAGCTCACCCCGACAGGGATCCGGAAACACCATATATTTT
>.|TRBV3-1|TRBJ1-4|few
CASSQGPAVVNEKLFF
TGTGCCAGCAGCCAAGGGCCCGCAGTCGTTAATGAAAAACTGTTTTTT
>.|TRBV30|TRBJ2-2|few
CAWSPPGKLATGELFF
TGTGCCTGGAGTCCCCCCGGGAAATTGGCCACCGGGGAGCTGTTTTTT
>.|TRBV6-5|TRBJ2-1|.
CASSYLPRFGQNEQFF
TGTGCCAGCAGTTACCTACCCCGATTTGGACAGAATGAGCAGTTCTTC
>TRBD1|TRBV6-4|TRBJ1-1|few
CASSPTRQGFNTEAFF
TGTGCCAGCAGCCCCACGCGACAGGGGTTCAACACTGAAGCTTTCTTT
>TRBD1|TRBV7-2|TRBJ2-1|many
CASSDQPTGTGNEQFF
TGTGCCAGCAGCGACCAGCCAACAGGGACAGGCAATGAGCAGTTCTTC
>TRBD2|TRBV20-1|TRBJ2-1|.
CSASRRGGLNEQFF
TGCAGTGCTAGCCGGCGGGGGGGCTTGAATGAGCAGTTCTTC
>.|TRBV11-2|TRBJ1-2|many
CASSLLSPRTANYGYTF
TGTGCCAGCAGCTTATTATCCCCCCGGACAGCCAACTATGGCTACACCTTC
>TRBD2|TRBV20-1|TRBJ2-5|many
CSASGGVEETQYF
TGCAGTGCTAGCGGGGGGGTTGAAGAGACCCAGTACTTC
>TRBD1|TRBV5-6|TRBJ2-3|few
CASSFGTALTDTQYF
TGTGCCAGCAGCTTCGGGACAGCTCTCACAGATACGCAGTATTTT
>.|TRBV4-2|TRBJ1-2|few
CASSQTGTAISYTF
TGTGCCAGCAGCCAGACCGGGACCGCCATCAGTTACACCTTC
>.|TRBV6-6|TRBJ2-2|many
CASRIGRGPFTGELFF
TGTGCCAGCCGGATTGGGCGGGGGCCCTTCACCGGGGAGCTGTTTTTT
>.|TRBV2|TRBJ2-5|.
CASSVVRLETQYF
TGTGCCAGCAGTGTGGTCAGGTTGGAGACCCAGTACTTC
>.|TRBV12-3/TRBV12-4|TRBJ2-5|few
CASRRRHGQETQYF
TGTGCCAGCAGACGACGACACGGTCAAGAGACCCAGTACTTC
>.|TRBV19|TRBJ2-1|.
CASSFQDTQGISLLNEQFF
TGTGCCAGTAGTTTCCAAGATACACAGGGTATATCACTCCTCAATGAGCAGTTCTTC
>.|TRBV4-1|TRBJ2-7|many
CASSQQGSHEQYF
TGCGCCAGCAGCCAGCAGGGGTCCCACGAGCAGTACTTC
>.|TRBV20-1|TRBJ1-6|few
CSVHRPGAYNSPLHF
TGCAGTGTTCATCGTCCGGGGGCCTATAATTCACCCCTCCACTTT
>TRBD2|TRBV20-1|TRBJ2-5|few
CSAKGLAGTYQETQYF
TGCAGTGCTAAGGGGCTAGCGGGGACGTACCAAGAGACCCAGTACTTC
>TRBD2|TRBV11-3|TRBJ2-3|.
CASSAGGRAGAQYF
TGTGCCAGCAGCGCCGGGGGGAGAGCGGGGGCGCAGTATTTT
>TRBD2|TRBV20-1|TRBJ2-5|few
CSATGTSGGAAETQYF
TGCAGTGCGACCGGGACTAGCGGGGGGGCAGCAGAGACCCAGTACTTC
>TRBD1|TRBV7-2|TRBJ1-6|.
CASSLAYGQDYNSPLHF
TGTGCCAGCAGCTTAGCGTACGGACAGGATTATAATTCACCCCTCCACTTT
>.|TRBV12-3/TRBV12-4|TRBJ1-5|few
CASTSIGQGHQPQHF
TGTGCCAGCACCAGTATTGGGCAGGGCCATCAGCCCCAGCATTTT